This is a list of T cell receptor beta chains from one sample in a study of blood T cells in healthy people across ages. TCRdb used MiXCR to reprocess the 5' RACE reads, holding one entry per CDR3 protein. The sample shows some 1.5 million distinct CDR3 sequences, 25% to 30% of them seen only once. Specimen: blood. The receptors originated from a woman between 25 and 40 years old in good health. The CDR3 runs from the conserved cysteine through the conserved F or W. The order of the fields is clone size, D gene, V gene, J gene, CDR3 protein, CDR3 DNA. D genes are given only for firm matches. Only some rows state a clone size, as once, few, many or a class for expanded clones.

size: many; D: NA; V: TRBV29-1; J: TRBJ2-1; CDR3: CSVEAPLYNEQFF; DNA: TGCAGCGTTGAAGCCCCCCTCTACAATGAGCAGTTCTTC
size: many; D: NA; V: TRBV6-5; J: TRBJ2-1; CDR3: CASSYDGVFPQTWFF; DNA: TGTGCCAGCAGTTACGACGGCGTCTTCCCTCAAACATGGTTCTTC
size: NA; D: NA; V: TRBV4-1; J: TRBJ2-1; CDR3: CASSQRGTVSYNEQFF; DNA: TGCGCCAGCAGCCAGAGAGGGACGGTTTCCTACAATGAGCAGTTCTTC
size: NA; D: TRBD2; V: TRBV20-1; J: TRBJ2-3; CDR3: CSATVAGGRSDTQYF; DNA: TGCAGTGCCACCGTCGCGGGCGGGAGGTCTGATACGCAGTATTTT
size: NA; D: TRBD1; V: TRBV5-1; J: TRBJ1-6; CDR3: CASSLTGGEDSPLHF; DNA: TGCGCCAGCAGCCTTACAGGGGGCGAGGATTCACCCCTCCACTTT
size: NA; D: NA; V: TRBV11-1; J: TRBJ2-5; CDR3: CASSLSQASLEETQYF; DNA: TGTGCCAGCAGCTTGAGTCAGGCCAGCTTGGAAGAGACCCAGTACTTC
size: many; D: TRBD2; V: TRBV10-3; J: TRBJ2-1; CDR3: CAISEPTSGRANEQFF; DNA: TGTGCCATCAGTGAGCCGACTAGCGGGAGAGCCAATGAGCAGTTCTTC
size: NA; D: NA; V: TRBV7-7; J: TRBJ2-1; CDR3: CASSRGQPPNEQFF; DNA: TGTGCCAGCAGTCGCGGCCAGCCGCCAAATGAGCAGTTCTTC
size: many; D: TRBD2; V: TRBV10-3; J: TRBJ2-1; CDR3: CAISEASGSYNEQFF; DNA: TGTGCCATCAGTGAGGCTAGCGGCTCCTACAATGAGCAGTTCTTC
size: once; D: NA; V: TRBV6-1; J: TRBJ1-2; CDR3: CANLGGDYGYTF; DNA: TGTGCCAACCTAGGAGGGGACTATGGCTACACCTTC
size: few; D: NA; V: TRBV28; J: TRBJ1-3; CDR3: CASSFPGTGGNTTYF; DNA: TGTGCCAGCAGTTTCCCAGGCACGGGAGGAAACACCACATATTTT
size: NA; D: NA; V: TRBV2; J: TRBJ1-6; CDR3: CASSPEANSPLHF; DNA: TGTGCCAGCTCCCCGGAGGCTAATTCACCCCTCCACTTT
size: NA; D: NA; V: TRBV29-1; J: TRBJ1-1; CDR3: CSVGTRTSNTEAFF; DNA: TGCAGCGTTGGAACAAGGACCTCGAACACTGAAGCTTTCTTT
size: NA; D: TRBD1; V: TRBV28; J: TRBJ2-7; CDR3: CASRGFRGLEQYF; DNA: TGTGCCAGCAGGGGATTCAGGGGGCTGGAGCAGTACTTC
size: NA; D: TRBD2; V: TRBV12-3/TRBV12-4; J: TRBJ2-3; CDR3: CASSSKRDPGDMQYF; DNA: TGTGCCAGCAGTTCAAAGCGGGACCCGGGGGATATGCAGTATTTT
size: few; D: NA; V: TRBV6-5; J: TRBJ2-5; CDR3: CASSTLGVGGGETQYF; DNA: TGTGCCAGCAGTACCTTGGGCGTTGGAGGTGGGGAGACCCAGTACTTC
size: many; D: NA; V: TRBV7-9; J: TRBJ2-6; CDR3: CASSRTSGARISGANVLTF; DNA: TGTGCCAGCAGTCGAACATCAGGGGCCAGAATCTCTGGGGCCAACGTCCTGACTTTC
size: many; D: NA; V: TRBV9; J: TRBJ2-5; CDR3: CASSAREDGRETQYF; DNA: TGTGCCAGCAGCGCCAGGGAGGATGGGAGGGAGACCCAGTACTTC
size: NA; D: TRBD2; V: TRBV12-3/TRBV12-4; J: TRBJ2-1; CDR3: CASSPTGLAEQFF; DNA: TGTGCCAGCAGCCCTACGGGACTAGCGGAGCAGTTCTTC
size: many; D: TRBD1; V: TRBV15; J: TRBJ2-4; CDR3: CATSRGPTGVGKNIQYF; DNA: TGTGCCACCAGCAGAGGCCCCACAGGGGTTGGCAAAAACATTCAGTACTTC
size: few; D: NA; V: TRBV14; J: TRBJ2-7; CDR3: CASSQRSFFYEQYF; DNA: TGTGCCAGCAGCCAACGGTCTTTTTTCTACGAGCAGTACTTC
size: many; D: NA; V: TRBV27; J: TRBJ2-6; CDR3: CASSPKPGANVLTF; DNA: TGTGCCAGCAGTCCCAAACCTGGGGCCAACGTCCTGACTTTC
size: NA; D: NA; V: TRBV5-5; J: TRBJ1-5; CDR3: CASSPRGIGLNQPQHF; DNA: TGTGCCAGCAGCCCCAGGGGCATCGGCCTCAATCAGCCCCAGCATTTT
size: NA; D: NA; V: TRBV20-1; J: TRBJ2-4; CDR3: CSAGAVDSYNEQYF; DNA: TGCAGTGCTGGAGCGGTCGACTCCTACAATGAGCAGTACTTC
size: NA; D: TRBD1; V: TRBV7-2; J: TRBJ1-3; CDR3: CASSDAGGTGRNTIYF; DNA: TGTGCCAGCAGTGATGCCGGCGGGACAGGGCGGAACACCATATATTTT
size: once; D: NA; V: TRBV20-1; J: TRBJ1-1; CDR3: CSARDIGGRNAEAFF; DNA: TGCAGTGCTAGAGATATAGGAGGCAGGAACGCTGAAGCTTTCTTT
size: NA; D: NA; V: TRBV20-1; J: TRBJ1-2; CDR3: CSASSAGTNYGYTF; DNA: TGCAGTGCTAGTTCGGCGGGAACGAACTATGGCTACACCTTC
size: NA; D: TRBD2; V: TRBV28; J: TRBJ2-5; CDR3: CVSTTGTSGGLSGTQYF; DNA: TGTGTCAGCACCACCGGGACTAGCGGGGGGCTCTCCGGGACCCAGTACTTC
size: few; D: NA; V: TRBV5-5; J: TRBJ2-4; CDR3: CASSLARENIQYF; DNA: TGTGCCAGCAGCTTAGCCAGGGAAAACATTCAGTACTTC
size: NA; D: NA; V: TRBV7-8; J: TRBJ1-2; CDR3: CASSFRMTARYGYTF; DNA: TGTGCCAGCAGCTTTCGAATGACAGCACGCTATGGCTACACCTTC
size: few; D: TRBD1; V: TRBV6-5; J: TRBJ1-6; CDR3: CASRGTGHTPLHF; DNA: TGTGCCAGCAGGGGGACAGGACATACACCCCTCCACTTT
size: NA; D: TRBD2; V: TRBV15; J: TRBJ2-7; CDR3: CATSRGLGLAASSYEQYF; DNA: TGTGCCACCAGCAGAGGCCTCGGACTAGCGGCGAGCTCCTACGAGCAGTACTTC
size: many; D: TRBD1; V: TRBV12-3/TRBV12-4; J: TRBJ2-7; CDR3: CASSFMDRDHEQYF; DNA: TGTGCCAGCAGTTTTATGGACAGGGACCACGAGCAGTACTTC
size: NA; D: NA; V: TRBV7-2; J: TRBJ1-1; CDR3: CASSLALNAEAFF; DNA: TGTGCCAGCAGCTTAGCGTTGAACGCTGAAGCTTTCTTT
size: NA; D: TRBD1; V: TRBV13; J: TRBJ2-1; CDR3: CASSLTGFYEQFF; DNA: TGTGCCAGCAGCTTGACAGGGTTCTATGAGCAGTTCTTC
size: NA; D: TRBD2; V: TRBV6-5; J: TRBJ2-3; CDR3: CASSGAGGVWYF; DNA: TGTGCCAGCAGCGGGGCGGGGGGAGTATGGTATTTT
size: few; D: NA; V: TRBV4-3; J: TRBJ1-6; CDR3: CASSQVTAGTQSPPLHF; DNA: TGCGCCAGCAGCCAAGTTACGGCAGGGACCCAATCGCCACCCCTCCACTTT
size: many; D: NA; V: TRBV10-2; J: TRBJ2-3; CDR3: CASAVGFSDTQYF; DNA: TGCGCCAGCGCTGTTGGTTTTTCAGATACGCAGTATTTT
size: many; D: NA; V: TRBV3-1; J: TRBJ1-2; CDR3: CASLGGYGYTF; DNA: TGTGCCAGCCTAGGAGGCTATGGCTACACCTTC
size: NA; D: NA; V: TRBV28; J: TRBJ2-7; CDR3: CASRLDNGNEQYF; DNA: TGTGCCAGCAGACTAGACAACGGCAACGAGCAGTACTTC
size: once; D: TRBD1; V: TRBV12-3/TRBV12-4; J: TRBJ2-2; CDR3: CASSPNLGTGGTGERFF; DNA: TGTGCCAGCAGTCCGAACCTGGGGACAGGAGGGACCGGGGAGCGGTTTTTT
size: NA; D: NA; V: TRBV20-1; J: TRBJ1-1; CDR3: CSVGGRVSHTEAFF; DNA: TGCAGTGTAGGCGGCAGGGTAAGCCACACTGAAGCTTTCTTT
size: NA; D: TRBD1; V: TRBV7-9; J: TRBJ1-4; CDR3: CASSKQGTNEKLFF; DNA: TGTGCCAGCAGTAAACAGGGGACTAATGAAAAACTGTTTTTT
size: few; D: TRBD2; V: TRBV6-6; J: TRBJ2-5; CDR3: CASSYSINSGRQETQYF; DNA: TGTGCCAGCAGTTACTCGATCAATTCCGGGAGGCAGGAGACCCAGTACTTC
size: few; D: NA; V: TRBV5-1; J: TRBJ1-2; CDR3: CASSQGRDRGYGYTF; DNA: TGCGCCAGCAGCCAGGGCAGGGATCGGGGATATGGCTACACCTTC
size: few; D: NA; V: TRBV27; J: TRBJ2-5; CDR3: CASSLLGRRQETQYF; DNA: TGTGCCAGCAGTTTATTAGGCAGACGCCAAGAGACCCAGTACTTC
size: NA; D: TRBD1; V: TRBV20-1; J: TRBJ2-3; CDR3: CSGQGQGTDTQYF; DNA: TGCAGTGGACAGGGGCAAGGCACAGATACGCAGTATTTT
size: NA; D: TRBD2; V: TRBV20-1; J: TRBJ2-1; CDR3: CSAPLAGGLYEQFF; DNA: TGCAGTGCGCCACTAGCGGGAGGACTCTATGAGCAGTTCTTC
size: NA; D: NA; V: TRBV13; J: TRBJ1-1; CDR3: CASSYPQNLNTEAFF; DNA: TGTGCCAGCAGCTACCCACAGAATTTGAACACTGAAGCTTTCTTT
size: many; D: TRBD1; V: TRBV20-1; J: TRBJ2-1; CDR3: CSARDPRQGAGEQFF; DNA: TGCAGTGCTAGAGATCCCAGACAGGGGGCAGGTGAGCAGTTCTTC
size: NA; D: NA; V: TRBV6-5; J: TRBJ1-1; CDR3: CASSYFGGSAFF; DNA: TGTGCCAGCAGTTACTTCGGGGGGTCGGCTTTCTTT
size: few; D: TRBD1; V: TRBV9; J: TRBJ1-6; CDR3: CASSRGTGRDSPLHF; DNA: TGTGCCAGCAGCCGGGGGACAGGGAGGGATTCACCCCTCCACTTT
size: many; D: NA; V: TRBV2; J: TRBJ2-1; CDR3: CASSEKTSNEQFF; DNA: TGTGCCAGCAGTGAAAAGACTAGCAATGAGCAGTTCTTC
size: NA; D: NA; V: TRBV11-2; J: TRBJ2-7; CDR3: CASSLGGAGGAYEQYF; DNA: TGTGCCAGCAGCTTGGGGGGGGCAGGAGGGGCCTACGAGCAGTACTTC